Below are 5 T cell receptor beta chains sequenced from a single sample in a study of T cell responses to AZD1222 COVID-19 vaccine (dated by TCRdb to 2020 to 2023). Libraries were prepared through the immunoSEQ multiplex PCR assay. Not all clones reach the TCRdb copy of this immuneACCESS table, which keeps in-frame sequences only. Checked studies attribute under half of the gap to unresolved V genes and leave the rest unexplained. For this sample the table gives about 110,000 clones, of which just over 85% were detected only once. The top ten clonotypes cover 3% to 3.5% of the sample. Taken with the paper, the label for time point translates to: baseline before first vaccination. The sample was peripheral blood, taken on day 0 of AZD1222 vaccination. All receptors derive from an adult in good health.

The chain combines TRBV5-6 with TRBJ1-1; tentatively, D is TRBD1 (5 bases). The CDR3 loop spans 13 amino acids. The germline CDR1 and CDR2 sequences are SGHDT and YYEEEE. The germline V and J ends were trimmed by 4 bases and 1 base, with 8 bases remaining between them. CDR3 in DNA: TGTGCCAGCAGCCGACAGAGGAACACTGAAGCTTTCTTT. Its translation: CASSRQRNTEAFF.

The chain uses TRBV4-2 and TRBJ2-7; weak D call: TRBD1 (6 bases). CDR3 length: 13 residues. V shed 3 bases and J shed 4 bases, with 10 bases lying between them. Germline loops: CDR1 LGHNA, CDR2 YNFKEQ. The CDR3 loop is CASSQTGEYEQYF. The CDR3 coding sequence is TGTGCCAGCAGCCAGACAGGTGAATACGAGCAGTACTTC.

The CDR3 DNA reads as TGTGCCAGCAGTTTATCCCATGAGGCCCTCACGGAGTACTTC. It is translated as CASSLSHEALTEYF. The chain joins TRBV27 to TRBJ2-5; D not resolved. The V end lost 0 bases, the J end lost 12 bases, and 17 bases lay between the germline ends. The CDR3 contains 14 residues. CDR1 is MNHEY, CDR2 SMNVEV, per germline (reference sequence).

The table lists this clone with a few counts. The J gene is TRBJ1-2, the V gene TRBV12-3 or TRBV12-4; D might be TRBD1 (5 bases). CDR3 length equals 13 residues. V lost 7 bases to trimming and J lost 2 bases, with 11 bases between them. CDR3 sequence: CASTDGANYGYTF. The DNA for the CDR3 is TGTGCCAGCACTGATGGGGCAAACTATGGCTACACCTTC.

This sequence joins TRBV7-3 and TRBJ2-2; 7 bases are shared with TRBD2. Germline V lookup: CDR1 SGHTA, CDR2 FQGTGA. Trimming removed 1 base from V and 7 bases from J; junction bases left unmatched: 12. This CDR3 is 17 amino acids long. The CDR3 loop is CASSLRSGEVVHGELFF. CDR3 DNA: TGTGCCAGCAGCTTAAGGAGCGGGGAAGTGGTTCACGGGGAGCTGTTTTTT. Combining the CDR3 with reference TRBV7-3 and TRBJ2-2 gives the whole variable domain GAGVSQTPSNKVTEKGKYVELRCDPISGHTALYWYRQSLGQGPEFLIYFQGTGAADDSGLPNDRFFAVRPEGSVSTLKIQRTERGDSAVYLCASSLRSGEVVHGELFFGEGSRLTVL.